The clone carrying this T cell receptor beta chain was detected ten times or more. There are 15 residues in the CDR3. The germline V and J ends were trimmed by 7 bases and 0 bases, with 13 bases remaining between them. Using its own MiXCR run on the 5' RACE reads, TCRdb lists one record per CDR3 protein. The data contain fewer than 55,000 distinct CDR3 sequences, 20% to 25% of them singletons. Tregs were sorted as CD4+CD25+CD127-/low cells. The chain couples TRBV12-3 or TRBV12-4 to TRBJ1-3; a weak D match, TRBD1 (5 bases). The TCR comes from a female donor with breast cancer. The sequenced material came from Tregs sorted from a lymph node. This chain's CDR3 is CASNRDGDSGNTIYF. The DNA of the CDR3 is TGTGCCAGCAACCGGGACGGAGACTCTGGAAACACCATATATTTT.